The 29 T cell receptor beta chains below come from one sample, sequenced in a study of cytomegalovirus exposure and HLA in healthy donors (dated by TCRdb to 2015 to 2018). The library came from the immunoSEQ multiplex PCR assay. For the multiplex PCR, a mixture combining 60 forward primers for TCR Vbeta segments and 13 reverse primers for TCR Jbeta segments was used. This immuneACCESS table, as held by TCRdb, lists in-frame sequences with V and J called but not all clones. Of the missing ones, under half trace to an unresolved V gene in checked studies; the others have no known cause. Counted in this sample were roughly 120,000 clones; 76% of them appeared once. Of the sample, roughly 13% falls within the top ten clones. Sequencing input: PBMCs. These receptors originate from a man aged 30 to 39 in good health and CMV-seropositive.

The V call is TRBV2, the J call TRBJ1-2, with a possible D match to TRBD1 (6 bases). The V end lost 2 bases, the J end lost 8 bases, and 12 bases lay between the germline ends. The CDR3 sequence is 13 residues long. The germline V gene encodes CDR1 SNHLY and CDR2 FYNNEI. CDR3 nucleotides: TGTGCCAGCAGTGAAATCTACCAGGGGGGCTACACCTTC. Translated, it gives CASSEIYQGGYTF.

V and J are TRBV19 and TRBJ1-1; D gene uncertain. Trimming pared 3 bases from V and 4 bases from J, leaving 9 bases between. The germline CDR1 and CDR2 sequences are LNHDA and SQIVND (reference sequence). This CDR3 is built from 13 residues. CDR3 sequence reads: CASSIGSGTEAFF. The CDR3 bases are TGTGCCAGTAGTATTGGGTCGGGCACTGAAGCTTTCTTT.

Worth noting for this clone: Mismatch with germline at one junction end may stem from a read error. This chain uses TRBV19 with TRBJ2-7; D is possibly TRBD1 (6 bases). This CDR3 is 14 amino acids long. Germline V lookup: CDR1 LNHDA, CDR2 SQIVND (reference sequence). The CDR3 loop is CASSLDRSGYEQYF. The CDR3 coding sequence is TGTGCCAGTAGTCTAGACAGGAGCGGCTACGAGCAGTACTTC.

CDR3 in DNA: TGCGCCAGCAGCCACGGTACTCCTGACAGGGGGCTTGGTTCACCCCTCCACTTT. This gives the protein CASSHGTPDRGLGSPLHF. The chain links TRBV4-3 to TRBJ1-6; 10 bases align to TRBD1. This CDR3 comprises 18 residues. Unmatched junction bases numbered 14, after V lost 3 bases and J lost 9 bases. Germline V gene sequence: CDR1 LGHNA, CDR2 YSLEER.

This sequence joins TRBV28 and TRBJ2-5; D remains ambiguous. The germline CDR1 and CDR2 sequences are MDHEN and SYDVKM. The CDR3 loop spans 14 amino acids. V was shortened by 7 bases and J by 6 bases, with 18 bases between the two germline ends. CDR3 in amino acids: CASTGVVSAKTQYF. The CDR3 nucleotides are TGTGCCAGCACCGGAGTGGTCTCGGCGAAGACCCAGTACTTC.

The gene calls are TRBV7-2 and TRBJ2-1; 9 positions agree with TRBD2. J was trimmed by 4 bases and V by 2 bases; bases with no gene match: 12. The V gene's germline CDR1 is SGHTA and CDR2 FQGNSA. CDR3 size: 18 residues. The CDR3: CASSLRGGGALGYNEQFF. CDR3 bases: TGTGCCAGCAGCTTAAGAGGCGGGGGGGCCCTCGGGTACAATGAGCAGTTCTTC.

The gene calls are TRBV28 and TRBJ1-2, with D perhaps TRBD1 (6 bases). The CDR3 runs to 12 residues. Germline CDR1 reads MDHEN; CDR2 reads SYDVKM. V was pared by 7 bases and J by 8 bases, with 14 bases between. The CDR3 DNA is TGTGCCAGCACCTTTGGGGGCTACGGCTACACCTTC. Amino acids: CASTFGGYGYTF.

The chain combines TRBV5-6 with TRBJ2-5, with D tentatively TRBD1 (7 bases). V was pared by 2 bases and J by 5 bases, with 28 bases between. Germline-derived CDR1 and CDR2 are SGHDT and YYEEEE. The CDR3 totals 19 residues. CDR3 sequence reads: CASSLLGQVLGLGRETQYF. As DNA, the CDR3 is TGTGCCAGCAGCTTATTAGGACAGGTCCTGGGACTGGGGCGGGAGACCCAGTACTTC.

The chain recombines TRBV4-3 with TRBJ2-7; TRBD1 matches 9 bases. Losses at the gene ends were 2 bases for V and 5 bases for J; bases not matched to a gene: 7. This CDR3 comprises 15 residues. Germline values: CDR1 LGHNA, CDR2 YSLEER. CDR3 region: CASSQSPGTGHEQYF. Here the CDR3 DNA reads TGCGCCAGCAGCCAAAGTCCCGGGACAGGGCACGAGCAGTACTTC.

The chain couples TRBV30 to TRBJ1-6, with 7 bases matching TRBD1. Germline loops: CDR1 GTSNPN, CDR2 SVGIG (reference sequence). The CDR3 is 12 amino acids. J gave up 14 bases and V 3 bases, and 7 bases lay outside the gene matches. The CDR3 DNA sequence: TGTGCCTGGAGGGATACAGGGGCAGCCCTCCACTTT. It specifies CAWRDTGAALHF.

A single count supports this clone. This chain joins TRBV30 and TRBJ1-6; the D is unclear. The CDR3 is 13 amino acids. V dropped 3 bases and J dropped 8 bases, with 11 bases sitting between them. The germline V gene encodes CDR1 GTSNPN and CDR2 SVGIG (reference sequence). DNA of the CDR3: TGTGCCTGGAGCGTCATCCAGGATTCACCCCTCCACTTT. Translation gives CAWSVIQDSPLHF.

This clone was recorded a few times. V is TRBV4-1 and J is TRBJ1-6, with 8 bases matching TRBD1. This CDR3 region has 14 residues. The J segment lost 7 bases and the V segment lost 3 bases, leaving 2 bases of the junction unmatched. Germline V gives CDR1 MGHRA, CDR2 YSYEKL. The CDR3: CASSQTGANSPLHF. DNA for the CDR3: TGCGCCAGCAGCCAGACAGGGGCCAATTCACCCCTCCACTTT.

The genes are TRBV7-2 and TRBJ1-5; D might be TRBD1 (6 bases). Trimming left V 5 bases short and J 6 bases short, with 11 bases between. The CDR3 totals 13 residues. Germline V CDR1 and CDR2: SGHTA, FQGNSA. CDR3 loop: CASSSNRAQPQHF. The DNA for the CDR3 is TGTGCCAGCAGCAGTAACAGGGCTCAGCCCCAGCATTTT.

The J gene is TRBJ2-1, the V gene TRBV11-2; 10 bases match TRBD1. The CDR3 has 14 residues. Germline V gene sequence: CDR1 SGHAT, CDR2 FQNNGV. Trimming took 5 bases from V and 8 from J; bases not matched to a gene: 6. CDR3 sequence (DNA): TGTGCCAGCAGCACCTCCGGGACAGGGGATGAGCAGTTCTTC. This encodes CASSTSGTGDEQFF.

The chain joins TRBV6-1 to TRBJ1-4; TRBD1 might be the D (6 bases). The CDR3 runs to 15 residues. The V gene lost 5 bases and the J gene lost 1 base, with 11 bases spanning the gap. CDR1 MNHNS and CDR2 SASEGT come from the germline V gene. CDR3 sequence: CASSSQQGTNEKLFF. The CDR3 bases are TGTGCCAGCAGTTCCCAACAGGGAACTAATGAAAAACTGTTTTTT.

This clone was found once. The J gene is TRBJ2-7, the V gene TRBV18, with 7 bases matching TRBD2. CDR1 is KGHSH, CDR2 LQKENI, per germline. The junction had 5 bases not matched to a gene; V was cut back by 0 bases and J by 3 bases. The CDR3 sequence is 15 residues long. In nucleotides, the CDR3 is TGTGCCAGCTCACCACCGGCGGGGGACGGCTACGAGCAGTACTTC. It codes for CASSPPAGDGYEQYF.

The chain is built from TRBV5-1 and TRBJ2-5, with unresolved D. The J call may be mistaken, given a closer DNA end match to TRBJ2-7. The CDR3 is 13 amino acids. Germline CDR1 reads SGHRS; CDR2 reads YFSETQ. The DNA for the CDR3 is TGCGCCAGCAGACCCGGGTGGAACCACGAGCAGTACTTC. The encoded protein is CASRPGWNHEQYF.

The chain has TRBV6-5 and TRBJ2-3, with a weak D call TRBD1 (6 bases). The CDR3 is made up of 15 amino acids. Germline V gives CDR1 MNHEY, CDR2 SVGAGI. Deletions cut 6 bases from V and 0 bases from J, with 13 bases between. DNA of the CDR3: TGTGCCAGCAGGGCCGGGACATTAAGCACAGATACGCAGTATTTT. It encodes CASRAGTLSTDTQYF.

The chain couples TRBV6-1 to TRBJ2-3, with D maybe TRBD1 (5 bases). Trimming stripped 2 bases from V and 0 bases from J, with 6 bases between. CDR1 MNHNS and CDR2 SASEGT come from the germline V gene. The CDR3 extends over 14 amino acids. CDR3 sequence (DNA): TGTGCCAGCAGTGAATGGGGCAGCACAGATACGCAGTATTTT. Protein product: CASSEWGSTDTQYF.

The rearrangement links TRBV29-1 to TRBJ2-1; 7 bases match TRBD2. Germline CDR1 SQVTM, CDR2 ANQGSEA. Germline trimming cut 6 bases from V and 7 bases from J; bases unmatched to any gene: 9. This CDR3 is 13 amino acids long. The CDR3 sequence is CSVQTSRANEQFF. CDR3 bases: TGCAGCGTCCAGACTAGCCGGGCGAATGAGCAGTTCTTC.

The chain carries TRBV6-1 and TRBJ2-7; 7 nucleotides agree with TRBD2. V trimming: 6 bases; J trimming: 3 bases; junction bases outside the gene matches: 5. CDR3 size: 13 residues. Germline-derived CDR1 and CDR2 are MNHNS and SASEGT. DNA for the CDR3: TGTGCCAGCAGCCCTGGGGGGGTCTACGAGCAGTACTTC. Encoded protein: CASSPGGVYEQYF.

About this clone: The junction departs from germline at one end; a sequencing error may be responsible. Other DNA sequences in the sample encode the same CDR3. The rearrangement links TRBV28 to TRBJ1-1; 8 nucleotides line up with TRBD1. The CDR3 spans 13 residues. CDR1 and CDR2 from the germline V gene are MDHEN and SYDVKM. The CDR3 protein is CASTPGQAAEAFF. CDR3 DNA sequence: TGCGCCAGCACCCCGGGACAGGCGGCTGAAGCTTTCTTT.

The chain's CDR3 is CAWSPPGLGEKLFF. The CDR3 bases are TGTGCCTGGAGTCCACCCGGGTTGGGTGAAAAACTGTTTTTT. V usage is TRBV30 and J usage is TRBJ1-4; D gene ambiguous. V lost 2 bases, J lost 7 bases, and 14 bases lay in between. The CDR3 length is 14 residues. The germline V gene has CDR1 GTSNPN and CDR2 SVGIG (reference sequence). Together with reference TRBV30 and TRBJ1-4, the CDR3 gives the full variable domain: SQTIHQWPATLVQPVGSPLSLECTVEGTSNPNLYWYRQAAGRGLQLLFYSVGIGQISSEVPQNLSASRPQDRQFILSSKKLLLSDSGFYLCAWSPPGLGEKLFFGSGTQLSVL.

A few counts support this clone. The chain joins TRBV7-6 to TRBJ2-5; TRBD1 matches 9 bases. The CDR3 loop spans 15 amino acids. Germline V gene lookup returns CDR1 SGHVS and CDR2 FNYEAQ. With 5 bases clipped from V and 4 bases from J, the junction kept 8 bases outside the gene matches. The CDR3 spells CASSKTGGGGETQYF. CDR3 coding DNA: TGTGCCAGCAGCAAAACAGGGGGCGGAGGAGAGACCCAGTACTTC. Looking up the rest from reference TRBV7-6 and TRBJ2-5 gives the full variable domain: GAGVSQSPRYKVTKRGQDVALRCDPISGHVSLYWYRQALGQGPEFLTYFNYEAQQDKSGLPNDRFSAERPEGSISTLTIQRTEQRDSAMYRCASSKTGGGGETQYFGPGTRLLVL.

The chain is built from TRBV21-1 and TRBJ2-3; the D call in the table, TRBD2, was not verified against the DNA. TRBV21-1 is shown as a pseudogene. The CDR3 consists of 16 residues. The CDR3 loop is CASSKEGRGGTDTQYF. The CDR3 DNA is TGTGCCAGCAGCAAAGAGGGGCGGGGGGGCACAGATACGCAGTATTTT.

The V and J genes are TRBV7-8 and TRBJ2-1; the D gene is possibly TRBD2 (6 bases). CDR3 length equals 13 residues. CDR1 is SGHVS and CDR2 is FQNEAQ in the germline V gene. The V gene lost 3 bases and the J gene lost 10 bases, with 13 bases spanning the gap. The CDR3 here is CASSFGTHGEQFF. The DNA for the CDR3 is TGTGCCAGCAGCTTCGGGACTCACGGAGAGCAGTTCTTC.

The rearrangement uses TRBV6-1 and TRBJ1-1, with D perhaps matching TRBD1 (6 bases). Germline-derived CDR1 and CDR2 are MNHNS and SASEGT. The CDR3 totals 14 residues. Trimming shortened V by 6 bases and J by 5 bases, and 16 bases separated the two germline ends. CDR3 in DNA: TGTGCCAGCAGAATCCGAGGGGGACCGACTGAAGCTTTCTTT. Its protein is CASRIRGGPTEAFF.

A note on this clone: Other DNA sequences from this sample encode an identical CDR3 as well. V usage is TRBV7-9 and J usage is TRBJ1-5; D possibly corresponds to TRBD1 (5 bases). This CDR3 is 14 amino acids long. V shed 4 bases and J shed 1 base, with 8 bases lying between them. The germline CDR1 and CDR2 sequences are SEHNR and FQNEAQ (reference sequence). In DNA, the CDR3 is TGTGCCAGCAGCTCGACAGTGAGCAATCAGCCCCAGCATTTT. As protein: CASSSTVSNQPQHF.

The CDR3 region has the DNA TGTGCCAGTAGTCCAGGTACCGGGACAGCCTACGAGCAGTACTTC. This gives the protein CASSPGTGTAYEQYF. The chain links TRBV19 to TRBJ2-7; 7 nucleotides agree with TRBD1. With V trimmed by 5 bases and J by 2 bases, 9 bases remained unmatched. This CDR3 has 15 amino acids. Per the germline V gene, CDR1 is LNHDA and CDR2 is SQIVND (reference sequence).